This TCR beta chain was found in a study of human T cells and chemical hapten exposure. This sample's time point: patch test 1, 2 weeks after DPC sensitization. This sample's treatment: therapeutic diphenylcyclopropenone sensitization with weekly scalp DPC. TCRdb redid the calling of the RACE reads with MiXCR, one entry per CDR3 protein. Here the sample spans under 120,000 distinct CDR3 sequences, 8% to 13% being singletons. V was clipped by 5 bases and J by 8 bases, with 18 bases between them. The CDR3 loop spans 14 amino acids. CDR1 is SGHAT and CDR2 is FQNNGV in the germline V gene. In its sample, this clonotype was seen a few times.

The specimen comprised whole blood, sampled in connection with sensitization to the hapten diphenylcyclopropenone (DPC). This chain links TRBV11-2 with TRBJ1-2; D is unresolved. This sequence originates from a woman in her thirties or forties with alopecia areata. Some clones in this sample may be carry-over from other donors' samples. CDR3 protein: CASSRQLAGGGYTF. The DNA for the CDR3 is TGTGCCAGCAGCCGTCAACTGGCCGGTGGCGGCTACACCTTC.